This TCR beta chain was captured by sequencing in a study of OX40 agonist ivuxolimab in advanced cancers. Study information: Partial responses were achieved by three patients: one hepatocellular carcinoma, two cutaneous melanoma. Study-wide results and caveats: CD4+ and CD8+ blood T cells expanded clonally by week 6 at 0.1 to 3.0 mg/kg.

The table came from immunoSEQ multiplex PCR; TCRdb's copy has only in-frame clones and leaves some out. The sample has approximately 74,000 clones; nearly 90% are singletons. A note on this clone: Its antigen is currently unknown.

The CDR3 has 13 amino acids. The germline V and J ends were trimmed by 2 bases and 7 bases, with 8 bases remaining between them. Germline V CDR1 and CDR2: KGHSH, LQKENI. Sample: CD4+ or CD8+ T cells sorted from blood, taken in a trial of the OX40 agonist ivuxolimab. The TCR originated in an adult with an advanced solid tumor such as melanoma, head and neck, liver or kidney cancer. The V gene is TRBV18, the J gene TRBJ2-2; perhaps TRBD2 as D (5 bases). In DNA form, the CDR3 reads TGTGCCAGCTCACCAAGAGGGAACGGGGAGCTGTTTTTT. This translates into CASSPRGNGELFF.